Below are 6 T cell receptor beta chains sequenced from a single sample in a study of neurological immune-mediated disorders. TCRdb recomputed calls from the 5' RACE reads with MiXCR, one row per CDR3 protein. The data contain approximately 74,000 distinct CDR3 sequences, around 9.9% of them singletons. The material sequenced was PBMCs. All receptors come from a man aged 50-59 years in good health.

There are many counts of this clonotype. The V and J genes are TRBV5-1 and TRBJ2-2; no clear D gene. Germline loops: CDR1 SGHRS, CDR2 YFSETQ. V lost 4 bases and J 4 bases, leaving 8 bases between the germline ends. The CDR3 has 13 amino acids. CDR3 loop: CASSPPVTGELFF. Here the CDR3 DNA reads TGCGCCAGCAGCCCCCCTGTCACCGGGGAGCTGTTTTTT.

This clonotype showed up many times. The V gene is TRBV6-2 or TRBV6-3, the J gene TRBJ2-5, with 7 bases matching TRBD1. The CDR3 consists of 13 residues. Germline V gene data show CDR1 as MNHEY and CDR2 as SVGEGT. Trimming removed 5 bases from V and 5 bases from J; junction bases left unmatched: 5. The CDR3: CASSRPGQETQYF. The CDR3, as DNA: TGTGCCAGCAGTAGACCGGGACAGGAGACCCAGTACTTC.

This clonotype has at least ten counts. This rearrangement joins TRBV19 to TRBJ1-5, with 10 bases that match TRBD1. Trimming took 9 bases from V and 4 from J; bases not matched to a gene: 6. This CDR3 comprises 14 residues. Germline CDR1 reads LNHDA; CDR2 reads SQIVND (reference sequence). CDR3 protein: CASRGQGGNQPQHF. The CDR3 bases are TGTGCCAGCAGAGGACAGGGGGGAAATCAGCCCCAGCATTTT.

There are many counts of this clonotype. The CDR3 loop is CATGGGDGNTEAFF. The CDR3 DNA is TGTGCCACCGGGGGGGGGGACGGGAACACTGAAGCTTTCTTT. V gene TRBV15 combines with J gene TRBJ1-1; D is perhaps TRBD1 (5 bases). V gave up 8 bases and J gave up 1 base, with 14 bases separating them. The germline V gene encodes CDR1 LNHNV and CDR2 YYDKDF (reference sequence). This CDR3 has 14 amino acids. Together with reference TRBV15 and TRBJ1-1, the CDR3 gives the full variable domain: DAMVIQNPRYQVTQFGKPVTLSCSQTLNHNVMYWYQQKSSQAPKLLFHYYDKDFNNEADTPDNFQSRRPNTSFCFLDIRSPGLGDTAMYLCATGGGDGNTEAFFGQGTRLTVV.

This clonotype was detected many times. V gene TRBV3-1 combines with J gene TRBJ1-2; TRBD1 agrees at 9 bases. V lost 2 bases to trimming and J lost 8 bases; unmatched junction nucleotides: 6. The CDR3 sequence is 14 residues long. CDR1 LGHDT and CDR2 YNNKEL come from the germline V gene (reference sequence). CDR3 coding DNA: TGTGCCAGCAGCCAAACGGACAGGGGAGGCGGCTACACCTTC. The encoded protein is CASSQTDRGGGYTF.

This clonotype came up many times. V gene TRBV5-1 combines with J gene TRBJ2-1, with 9 positions matching TRBD2. The CDR3 sequence is 16 residues long. Germline assignment: CDR1 SGHRS and CDR2 YFSETQ. Trimming cost V 3 bases and J 8 bases; bases outside gene matches: 12. The CDR3, as DNA: TGCGCCAGCAGCTCTAGCCGGAGCGGGGGGTGGGATGAGCAGTTCTTC. Protein product: CASSSSRSGGWDEQFF.